One and the same sample provided the 24 T cell receptor beta chains below, sequenced in a study of T cells in Graves' hyperthyroidism and ophthalmopathy. Researchers amplified the TCR beta CDR3 regions from RNA transcripts. The HTBI primer set drove a first-round RT-PCR of the TCR CDR3. TCRdb passed the multiplex PCR reads through MiXCR, listing each CDR3 protein once. Of roughly 600,000 distinct CDR3 sequences in the sample, more than 14% were seen once. Sequencing was performed on blood. All receptors derive from a woman aged 45-65 years with Graves' ophthalmopathy.

At least ten counts were recorded for this clonotype. The chain employs TRBV7-2 and TRBJ2-7; 9 bases agree with TRBD2. Trimming removed 5 bases from V and 0 bases from J; junction bases left unmatched: 5. Germline V gives CDR1 SGHTA, CDR2 FQGNSA. The CDR3 extends over 15 amino acids. CDR3: CASSTDSGSSYEQYF. CDR3 nucleotide sequence: TGTGCCAGCAGCACCGATAGCGGGAGCTCCTACGAGCAGTACTTC.

This clonotype was detected ten times or more. This chain joins TRBV30 and TRBJ1-3; D is possibly TRBD1 (5 bases). Germline V lookup: CDR1 GTSNPN, CDR2 SVGIG (reference sequence). This CDR3 is built from 16 residues. With 0 bases removed from V and 4 bases from J, the gap between germline ends came to 16 bases. The CDR3 region is CAWSVPRTLSGNTIYF. The CDR3 bases are TGTGCCTGGAGTGTCCCGAGGACATTGTCCGGAAACACCATATATTTT.

The chain joins TRBV20-1 to TRBJ1-2; 7 bases align to TRBD1. J was trimmed by 0 bases and V by 6 bases; bases with no gene match: 4. The germline V gene encodes CDR1 DFQATT and CDR2 SNEGSKA (reference sequence). The CDR3 covers 13 residues. CDR3 in amino acids: CSAPGQPNYGYTF. In DNA form, the CDR3 reads TGCAGTGCACCGGGACAGCCTAACTATGGCTACACCTTC.

A note on this clonotype: The germline gene is not matched at one end of the junction; a read error may be the cause. The chain joins TRBV7-7 to TRBJ2-1, with 9 bases lining up with TRBD2. This CDR3 comprises 16 residues. Germline V gene data show CDR1 as SSHAT and CDR2 as FNYEAQ (reference sequence). In DNA, the CDR3 is TGTGCTAGCAGCACAAGCGGGAGGTCCCCCTACAATGAGCAGTTCTTC. Translating it yields CASSTSGRSPYNEQFF.

This clonotype was picked up many times. The chain links TRBV7-2 to TRBJ2-1, with 11 bases identical to TRBD2. With V trimmed by 0 bases and J by 2 bases, 6 bases remained unmatched. CDR1 and CDR2 from the germline V gene are SGHTA and FQGNSA. The CDR3 is 18 amino acids. In nucleotides, the CDR3 is TGTGCCAGCAGCTTAGCGGCTAGCGGGAGGCTGACCTACAATGAGCAGTTCTTC. Translation: CASSLAASGRLTYNEQFF.

Note on this clonotype: The junction shows a germline mismatch at one end, possibly a read error. V gene TRBV25-1 combines with J gene TRBJ1-2, with unresolved D. Germline V lookup: CDR1 MGHDK, CDR2 SYGVNS. The CDR3 contains 13 residues. The CDR3 region is CASSAGRIYGYIF. In DNA, the CDR3 is TGTGCCAGCAGTGCCGGGAGGATCTATGGCTACATCTTC.

This clonotype came up a few times. This chain connects TRBV19 to TRBJ1-5, with 11 bases lining up with TRBD1. The length of the CDR3 is 15 residues. V dropped 1 base and J dropped 7; count of bases not matched to a gene: 3. Germline CDR1 and CDR2: LNHDA and SQIVND (reference sequence). The CDR3 reads CASSIGTGGGQPQHF. The CDR3 DNA is TGTGCCAGTAGTATAGGGACAGGGGGCGGGCAGCCCCAGCATTTT.

This clonotype was counted between two and nine times. This chain links TRBV24-1 with TRBJ1-5; D is possibly TRBD1 (5 bases). Germline V gene data show CDR1 as KGHDR and CDR2 as SFDVKD. CDR3 length equals 15 residues. Trimming stripped 7 bases from V and 2 bases from J, with 14 bases between. Written as DNA, the CDR3 is TGTGCCACCAGCCAGACAGCGGGGGGCAATCAGCCCCAGCATTTT. Translating it yields CATSQTAGGNQPQHF.

The sample holds one count of this clonotype. The V call is TRBV12-3 or TRBV12-4, the J call TRBJ2-1, with TRBD2 matching over 14 bases. Trimming at V came to 8 bases and at J to 3 bases, leaving 12 bases not matched to a gene. The CDR3 has 18 amino acids. CDR3 region: CASVPGTSGSLGYNEQFF. For the CDR3, the DNA is TGTGCCAGCGTGCCGGGGACTAGCGGGAGTTTGGGCTACAATGAGCAGTTCTTC.

This clonotype came up many times. This sequence joins TRBV2 and TRBJ2-5; either TRBD1 or TRBD2 may fit D (6 bases each). Germline V gene sequence: CDR1 SNHLY, CDR2 FYNNEI. The CDR3 is 16 amino acids. V was shortened by 5 bases and J by 0 bases, with 16 bases between the two germline ends. CDR3 residues: CASSNREGGYQETQYF. Written as DNA, the CDR3 is TGTGCCAGCAGTAACAGGGAAGGGGGGTACCAAGAGACCCAGTACTTC.

Comments on this clonotype: Being one base from a much bigger clone, this may be a read error. The chain employs TRBV28 and TRBJ1-1, with 8 bases fitting TRBD1. Germline V gene data show CDR1 as MDHEN and CDR2 as SYDVKM. The CDR3 sequence is 15 residues long. CDR3 nucleotides: TGTGCCGCCACCGGGACAGGCTTTATGAACACTGAAGCTTACTTT. It encodes CAATGTGFMNTEAYF.

This clonotype occurred many times. V and J are TRBV6-2 or TRBV6-3 and TRBJ2-7, with D tentatively TRBD2 (5 bases). The ends were cut back, 0 bases at V and 4 bases at J, with 10 bases in the middle. Germline values: CDR1 MNHEY, CDR2 SVGEGT. This CDR3 is 14 amino acids long. Written as DNA, the CDR3 is TGTGCCAGCAGTTACTCGAGCGGAGCTTACGAGCAGTACTTC. Translation: CASSYSSGAYEQYF.

The chain links TRBV7-3 to TRBJ2-3; D is possibly TRBD1 (5 bases). The CDR3 has 16 amino acids. Trimming removed 0 bases at V and 1 base at J, with 11 bases between. The germline V gene encodes CDR1 SGHTA and CDR2 FQGTGA. The CDR3 nucleotides read TGTGCCAGCAGCTTAACGCACAGGCCAGGCACAGATACGCAGTATTTT. Translated: CASSLTHRPGTDTQYF.

This clonotype was detected only a few times. CDR3 in amino acids: CASSRGQVDGANVLTF. In DNA form, the CDR3 reads TGCGCCAGCAGCCGAGGACAGGTGGACGGGGCCAACGTCCTGACTTTC. The chain is built from TRBV5-1 and TRBJ2-6, with 7 bases fitting TRBD1. After removal of 4 bases from V and 4 bases from J, the junction contained 8 bases not matched to a gene. This CDR3 contains 16 residues. Germline CDR1 is SGHRS and CDR2 is YFSETQ.

This clonotype has ten or more counts. The chain recombines TRBV6-2 or TRBV6-3 with TRBJ1-1, with TRBD1 as a possible D gene (6 bases). The V and J ends lost 2 bases and 1 base respectively, with 14 bases between them. The CDR3 sequence is 16 residues long. The germline gives CDR1 MNHEY, CDR2 SVGEGT. The CDR3 nucleotides read TGTGCCAGCAGTTACCCTAGGACAGCTAAGAACACTGAAGCTTTCTTT. It yields the protein CASSYPRTAKNTEAFF.

The sample holds many counts of this clonotype. The gene calls are TRBV3-1 and TRBJ2-1, with D possibly being TRBD2 (5 bases). The CDR3 loop spans 13 amino acids. Trimming removed 1 base from V and 10 bases from J, with 11 bases in between. Looked up from germline, CDR1 is LGHDT and CDR2 is YNNKEL (reference sequence). The CDR3 bases are TGTGCCAGCAGCCAAGCCCTAGCCAGGGAGCAGTTCTTC. Translation gives CASSQALAREQFF.

This clonotype appeared a few times. The V call is TRBV28, the J call TRBJ1-1; D is ambiguous. V was cut by 3 bases and J by 1 base, with 6 bases left in between. In germline, CDR1 is MDHEN, CDR2 SYDVKM. There are 13 residues in the CDR3. The CDR3 nucleotides read TGTGCCAGCAGTTTTTTCAGGAACACTGAAGCTTTCTTT. Its translation is CASSFFRNTEAFF.

The chain joins TRBV7-9 to TRBJ2-4; tentative D call: TRBD2 (7 bases). The CDR3 spans 17 residues. The ends were cut back, 5 bases at V and 1 base at J, with 18 bases in the middle. From germline, CDR1 is SEHNR and CDR2 FQNEAQ (reference sequence). The CDR3 DNA is TGTGCCAGCAGCCCTAATAGGGGGGGAGTTGCCAAAAACATTCAGTACTTC. This sequence encodes CASSPNRGGVAKNIQYF.

The sample holds a few counts of this clonotype. The chain uses TRBV11-3 and TRBJ1-2; D unclear. The CDR3 has 14 residues. The germline V and J ends were trimmed by 5 bases and 4 bases, with 14 bases remaining between them. Germline V gives CDR1 SGHNT, CDR2 YENEEA. Here the CDR3 DNA reads TGTGCCAGCAGCCCCCAGACACCCATCTATGGCTACACCTTC. It translates to CASSPQTPIYGYTF.

The chain recombines TRBV4-3 with TRBJ2-6; no firm D call. Germline CDR1 and CDR2: LGHNA and YSLEER. CDR3 length: 18 amino acids. V was pared by 1 base and J by 0 bases, with 13 bases between. As DNA, the CDR3 is TGCGCCAGCAGCCAAGTGGTTAGTGAATTCTCTGGGGCCAACGTCCTGACTTTC. This encodes CASSQVVSEFSGANVLTF.

This clonotype was seen at least ten times. The rearrangement joins TRBV20-1 to TRBJ2-5, with 14 bases identical to TRBD2. J gave up 0 bases and V 6 bases, and 6 bases lay outside the gene matches. This CDR3 has 16 residues. Germline assignment: CDR1 DFQATT and CDR2 SNEGSKA (reference sequence). In DNA form, the CDR3 reads TGCAGTGCCAGACTAGCGGGAGGGTCGTACCAAGAGACCCAGTACTTC. Translated, it gives CSARLAGGSYQETQYF.

The table lists this clonotype with many counts. This chain uses TRBV2 with TRBJ2-7; 7 nucleotides agree with TRBD2. V lost 7 bases and J lost 2; bases outside the gene matches: 8. This CDR3 is built from 14 residues. In germline, CDR1 is SNHLY, CDR2 FYNNEI. CDR3 amino acids: CASNKLGGTYEQYF. The CDR3 DNA sequence: TGTGCCAGCAACAAATTGGGGGGGACCTACGAGCAGTACTTC. The variable domain in full, with the rest retrieved from reference TRBV2 and TRBJ2-7, is EPEVTQTPSHQVTQMGQEVILRCVPISNHLYFYWYRQILGQKVEFLVSFYNNEISEKSEIFDDQFSVERPDGSNFTLKIRSTKLEDSAMYFCASNKLGGTYEQYFGPGTRLTVT.

There are many counts of this clonotype. The chain links TRBV19 to TRBJ1-5; no firm D call. This CDR3 contains 14 residues. From germline, CDR1 is LNHDA and CDR2 SQIVND (reference sequence). Trimming left V 5 bases short and J 2 bases short, with 10 bases between. The CDR3: CASSWSNGNQPQHF. DNA of the CDR3: TGTGCCAGTAGTTGGTCGAACGGCAATCAGCCCCAGCATTTT.

This clonotype was observed at least ten times. The chain links TRBV28 to TRBJ1-2; D unclear. The V gene lost 5 bases and the J gene lost 4 bases, with 20 bases spanning the gap. Germline lookup yields CDR1 MDHEN and CDR2 SYDVKM. This CDR3 has 16 residues. The CDR3 loop is CASSPLGGRGAYGYTF. In DNA, the CDR3 is TGTGCCAGCAGTCCACTAGGCGGACGGGGAGCCTATGGCTACACCTTC.